The clone carrying this T cell receptor beta chain showed up just a few times. What it binds is not known. This sample is part of a study of post-analysis software for immune sequencing data. About the study: The study covered relapsing-remitting, secondary progressive and progressive-relapsing courses of multiple sclerosis.

Regarding the study as a whole: Controls' normalized Chao1 diversity significantly exceeded that of multiple sclerosis patients.

Included in the TCR beta cDNA libraries were unique molecular identifiers. Roughly 0.5 million cDNA molecules were obtained from around 1 to 9.1 million T cells. TCRdb used MiXCR to reprocess the PCR reads, holding one entry per CDR3 protein. Among fewer than 850,000 distinct CDR3 sequences, roughly 46% were seen once, and the ten largest hold approximately 5%. The sequence was obtained from a girl aged 10-17 years with multiple sclerosis. Sequencing input: blood.

In DNA form, the CDR3 reads TGTGCCAGCAGTTTTCTCCCCAATGAGCAGTTCTTC. The encoded protein is CASSFLPNEQFF. The V call is TRBV12-3 or TRBV12-4, the J call TRBJ2-1; D call uncertain. Trimming stripped 3 bases from V and 6 bases from J, with 6 bases between. The CDR3 has 12 residues.